This TCR beta chain appears in the sequencing data of a study of T cells expressing NK-cell markers. Background on the study: The sequencing cohort of eight donors included seven HCMV-seropositive individuals and one seronegative individual.

The CDR3 sequence is 16 residues long. Germline V gene lookup returns CDR1 SGHKS and CDR2 YYEKEE (reference sequence). The cDNA for TCR beta came from 5'RACE template switching with UMIs. TCRdb reworked the 5' RACE reads into one entry per CDR3 protein, no DNA. This sample's table has some 120,000 distinct CDR3 sequences. J is TRBJ2-2 and V is TRBV5-5; as DNA is missing, the TRBD1 call by TCRdb cannot be tested. The receptor was derived from a woman aged 18-69 years in good health. The sample comprised blood T cells: a sorted CD56 or NKG2C T cell subset, CD4+ or CD8+ T cells, or bulk PBMC T cells (not recorded which). This CDR3 reads CASSLWDAPNTGELFF. Variable domain in full (rest from reference TRBV5-5 and TRBJ2-2): DAGVTQSPTHLIKTRGQQVTLRCSPISGHKSVSWYQQVLGQGPQFIFQYYEKEERGRGNFPDRFSARQFPNYSSELNVNALLLGDSALYLCASSLWDAPNTGELFFGEGSRLTVL.